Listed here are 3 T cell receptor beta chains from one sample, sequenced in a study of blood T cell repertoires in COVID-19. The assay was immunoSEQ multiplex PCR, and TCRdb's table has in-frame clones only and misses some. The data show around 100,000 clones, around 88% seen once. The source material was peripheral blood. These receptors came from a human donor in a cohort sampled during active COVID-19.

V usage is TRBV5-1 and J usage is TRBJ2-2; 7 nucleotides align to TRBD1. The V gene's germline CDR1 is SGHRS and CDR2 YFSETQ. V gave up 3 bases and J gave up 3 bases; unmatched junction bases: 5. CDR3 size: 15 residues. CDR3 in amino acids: CASSSQGPHTGELFF. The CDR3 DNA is TGCGCCAGCAGCTCACAGGGGCCCCACACCGGGGAGCTGTTTTTT.

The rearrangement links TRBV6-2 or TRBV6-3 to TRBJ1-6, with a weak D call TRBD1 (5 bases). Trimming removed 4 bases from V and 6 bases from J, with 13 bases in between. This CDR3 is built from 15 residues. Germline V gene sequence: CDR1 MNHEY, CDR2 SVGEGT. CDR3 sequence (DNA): TGTGCCAGCAGTTTCGGGTCCGGGGGTAATTCACCCCTCCACTTT. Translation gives CASSFGSGGNSPLHF.

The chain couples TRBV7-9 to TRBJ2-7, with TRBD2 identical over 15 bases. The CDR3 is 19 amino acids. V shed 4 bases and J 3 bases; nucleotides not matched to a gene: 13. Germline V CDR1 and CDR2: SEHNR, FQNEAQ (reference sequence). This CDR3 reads CASSSKTGLAGGSLYEQYF. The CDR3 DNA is TGTGCCAGCAGCTCCAAAACGGGACTAGCGGGAGGCTCACTCTACGAGCAGTACTTC.